This TCR beta chain was sequenced in a study of blood T cell repertoires in COVID-19. Sequencing used immunoSEQ multiplex PCR; TCRdb keeps in-frame clones, though not all of them. The sample has some 130,000 clones, about 86% seen once. This receptor was identified in a woman aged 50 to 60 who had recovered from COVID-19. Specimen: peripheral blood.

The CDR3 protein is CASSSGRGGAETQYF. The DNA for the CDR3 is TGCGCCAGCAGCTCAGGGCGAGGGGGGGCAGAGACCCAGTACTTC. V usage is TRBV5-1 and J usage is TRBJ2-5; weak D call: TRBD2 (7 bases). Trimming took off 3 bases at V and 4 bases at J, with 16 bases between the two ends. Germline lookup yields CDR1 SGHRS and CDR2 YFSETQ. CDR3 length equals 15 residues.